The 23 T cell receptor beta chains below were found in one sample sequenced in a study of cytomegalovirus exposure and HLA in healthy donors. 60 Vbeta and 13 Jbeta primers were used in PCR. Some clones are missing from TCRdb's copy, which holds only in-frame ones; the method was immunoSEQ multiplex PCR. This table has approximately 190,000 clones, 75% to 80% appearing once. The material sequenced was PBMCs. The receptors derive from a woman between 25 and 40 years old in good health and CMV-seropositive.

This clone was observed a single time. The rearrangement uses TRBV6-1 and TRBJ1-4; weak D call: TRBD1 (6 bases). Germline CDR1 is MNHNS and CDR2 is SASEGT. V lost 2 bases, J lost 7 bases, and 14 bases lay in between. The CDR3 has 15 residues. The CDR3 DNA reads TGTGCCAGCAGTGAATCAGGGGATGTCGGTGAAAAACTGTTTTTT. Translating it yields CASSESGDVGEKLFF.

The rearrangement joins TRBV7-3 to TRBJ2-3; tentative D call: TRBD2 (7 bases). CDR3 length equals 15 residues. Per the germline V gene, CDR1 is SGHTA and CDR2 is FQGTGA. V lost 5 bases and J lost 3, with 15 bases in between. CDR3 DNA sequence: TGTGCCAGCAGCCTAGGGGGGGGACTAACAGATACGCAGTATTTT. Residues: CASSLGGGLTDTQYF.

The chain recombines TRBV20-1 with TRBJ2-7; 9 bases line up with TRBD1. CDR1 and CDR2 from the germline V gene are DFQATT and SNEGSKA (reference sequence). The CDR3 has 11 residues. J gave up 7 bases and V 6 bases, and 4 bases lay outside the gene matches. As DNA, the CDR3 is TGCAGTGCCGGGACAGGGATGGAGCAGTACTTC. Amino acid sequence: CSAGTGMEQYF.

The chain combines TRBV7-8 with TRBJ2-3, with a weak D call TRBD1 (5 bases). The CDR3 is made up of 14 amino acids. Germline CDR1 SGHVS, CDR2 FQNEAQ. V gave up 3 bases and J gave up 0 bases, with 7 bases separating them. CDR3 amino acids: CASSFAGSTDTQYF. The CDR3 region has the DNA TGTGCCAGCAGCTTTGCAGGGAGCACAGATACGCAGTATTTT. Supplemented by reference TRBV7-8 and TRBJ2-3, the full variable domain reads GAGVSQSPRYKVAKRGQDVALRCDPISGHVSLFWYQQALGQGPEFLTYFQNEAQLDKSGLPSDRFFAERPEGSVSTLKIQRTQQEDSAVYLCASSFAGSTDTQYFGPGTRLTVL.

The chain combines TRBV5-1 with TRBJ2-7, with D maybe TRBD2 (5 bases). CDR1 is SGHRS, CDR2 YFSETQ, per germline. V lost 3 bases to trimming and J lost 5 bases, with 15 bases between them. The CDR3 is made up of 14 amino acids. CDR3 loop: CASSSATPGDEQYF. CDR3 nucleotides: TGCGCCAGCAGCTCCGCAACCCCCGGGGACGAGCAGTACTTC.

The chain's CDR3 is CASSISGRSGELFF. The CDR3, as DNA: TGTGCCAGTAGTATTAGTGGTCGTAGCGGGGAGCTGTTTTTT. This rearrangement joins TRBV19 to TRBJ2-2; D is ambiguous. Germline-derived CDR1 and CDR2 are LNHDA and SQIVND (reference sequence). The CDR3 is made up of 14 amino acids. Trimming took 3 bases from V and 7 from J, leaving 12 bases between them.

The V and J genes are TRBV5-1 and TRBJ2-7, with D maybe TRBD1 (6 bases). V was pared by 3 bases and J by 3 bases, with 16 bases between. The CDR3 sequence is 15 residues long. CDR1 and CDR2 from the germline V gene are SGHRS and YFSETQ. For the CDR3, the DNA is TGCGCCAGCAGCTCGGGGCAGGGGCTCATCTACGAGCAGTACTTC. Its translation: CASSSGQGLIYEQYF.

J is TRBJ1-2 and V is TRBV2; no firm D call. V shed 5 bases and J shed 6 bases, with 13 bases lying between them. The germline CDR1 and CDR2 sequences are SNHLY and FYNNEI. This CDR3 has 13 amino acids. Written as DNA, the CDR3 is TGTGCCAGCAGTCTTCGGCCGACTAATGGCTACACCTTC. The encoded protein is CASSLRPTNGYTF.

This clone was observed a single time. The chain uses TRBV15 and TRBJ2-7; D is undetermined. The V end lost 0 bases, the J end lost 4 bases, and 7 bases lay between the germline ends. The CDR3 runs to 13 residues. CDR1 LNHNV and CDR2 YYDKDF come from the germline V gene (reference sequence). The CDR3 DNA reads TGTGCCACCAGCAGAGATCCCCAATACGAGCAGTACTTC. It translates to CATSRDPQYEQYF.

The rearrangement joins TRBV10-3 to TRBJ2-3; unclear D gene. The CDR3 extends over 13 amino acids. Trimming shortened V by 9 bases and J by 6 bases, and 16 bases separated the two germline ends. Per the germline V gene, CDR1 is ENHRY and CDR2 is SYGVKD. CDR3 amino acids: CAITDGVSDTQYF. The DNA for the CDR3 is TGTGCCATAACCGACGGAGTTTCCGATACGCAGTATTTT.

This chain links TRBV19 with TRBJ1-2; no clear D gene. In germline, CDR1 is LNHDA, CDR2 SQIVND (reference sequence). V was trimmed by 2 bases and J by 3 bases, leaving 10 bases between them. This CDR3 contains 14 residues. As DNA, the CDR3 is TGTGCCAGTAGTATAAAGCCAGAGGACTATGGCTACACCTTC. Translated: CASSIKPEDYGYTF.

The V and J genes are TRBV25-1 and TRBJ2-1; 7 bases fit TRBD1. The CDR3 spans 17 residues. Trimming removed 3 bases from V and 1 base from J; junction bases left unmatched: 9. The germline V gene encodes CDR1 MGHDK and CDR2 SYGVNS. This CDR3 reads CASSDHLGTDSYNEQFF. The CDR3 nucleotides read TGTGCCAGCAGTGACCACCTCGGGACAGATTCCTACAATGAGCAGTTCTTC.

The chain is built from TRBV30 and TRBJ2-7, with D perhaps TRBD1 (5 bases). Germline CDR1 GTSNPN, CDR2 SVGIG (reference sequence). The CDR3 loop spans 14 amino acids. V lost 0 bases and J 3 bases, leaving 12 bases between the germline ends. The CDR3 protein is CAWSVGEGYYEQYF. As DNA, the CDR3 is TGTGCCTGGAGTGTAGGGGAAGGATACTACGAGCAGTACTTC.

The rearrangement joins TRBV5-4 to TRBJ2-1; TRBD2 agrees at 8 bases. The germline V gene encodes CDR1 SGHNT and CDR2 YYREEE (reference sequence). The V gene end was trimmed by 2 bases and the J gene end by 9 bases; junction bases not matched to a gene: 10. This CDR3 spans 15 amino acids. The CDR3 nucleotides read TGTGCCAGCAGCTTAAGCGGGAGAAGGGGTGGTGAGCAGTTCTTC. Protein sequence: CASSLSGRRGGEQFF.

This chain uses TRBV27 with TRBJ1-1; D might be TRBD1 (6 bases). CDR3 length: 15 amino acids. Trimming stripped 0 bases from V and 0 bases from J, with 8 bases between. Germline V gene sequence: CDR1 MNHEY, CDR2 SMNVEV (reference sequence). The CDR3: CASSLSAGVNTEAFF. The CDR3, as DNA: TGTGCCAGCAGTTTATCGGCAGGGGTGAACACTGAAGCTTTCTTT.

The J gene is TRBJ2-2, the V gene TRBV27; 10 nucleotides align to TRBD2. This CDR3 has 14 amino acids. CDR1 and CDR2 (germline): MNHEY, SMNVEV (reference sequence). V shed 4 bases, J shed 5 bases, and the junction held 1 base outside the gene matches. CDR3: CASSSGLATGELFF. CDR3 DNA sequence: TGTGCCAGCAGTTCGGGACTAGCGACCGGGGAGCTGTTTTTT.

The chain uses TRBV5-1 and TRBJ2-1, with 7 bases identical to TRBD1. Germline assignment: CDR1 SGHRS and CDR2 YFSETQ. The CDR3 is 14 residues long. V lost 3 bases and J lost 5; bases outside the gene matches: 5. CDR3 nucleotide sequence: TGCGCCAGCAGCTACAACACAGGGGACAATGAGCAGTTCTTC. Residues: CASSYNTGDNEQFF.

This clone was seen a few times. The chain recombines TRBV5-1 with TRBJ1-5, with 7 bases identical to TRBD1. V lost 4 bases, J lost 5 bases, and 9 bases stayed unmatched. Germline values: CDR1 SGHRS, CDR2 YFSETQ. This CDR3 is built from 15 residues. CDR3 bases: TGCGCCAGCAGCGCGACAGGGAAATGGGATCAGCCCCAGCATTTT. It encodes CASSATGKWDQPQHF.

The chain links TRBV7-9 to TRBJ1-1; 9 bases match TRBD1. Germline CDR1 is SEHNR and CDR2 is FQNEAQ (reference sequence). This CDR3 is 12 amino acids long. The V and J ends lost 1 base and 10 bases, in that order; junction bases with no gene match: 1. The CDR3 DNA reads as TGTGCCAGCAGCTTAGGGGGACAGGGAGCTTTCTTT. Translated, it gives CASSLGGQGAFF.

The chain joins TRBV7-9 to TRBJ1-3; 7 nucleotides agree with TRBD1. This CDR3 region has 14 residues. Per the germline V gene, CDR1 is SEHNR and CDR2 is FQNEAQ (reference sequence). Germline trimming cut 5 bases from V and 0 bases from J; bases unmatched to any gene: 1. The CDR3 here is CASSRTGSGNTIYF. CDR3 nucleotide sequence: TGTGCCAGCAGCCGGACAGGCTCTGGAAACACCATATATTTT.

The DNA of the CDR3 is TGTGCCAGTAGTTCCTCAAGTGGAGGGACAGGGCAAGAGACCCAGTACTTC. Residues: CASSSSSGGTGQETQYF. The chain uses TRBV19 and TRBJ2-5, with 9 bases identical to TRBD1. The CDR3 sequence is 17 residues long. V lost 5 bases to trimming and J lost 2 bases; unmatched junction nucleotides: 12. Per germline, CDR1 LNHDA and CDR2 SQIVND (reference sequence).

The V and J genes are TRBV7-6 and TRBJ1-1; TRBD1 matches 7 bases. This CDR3 spans 15 amino acids. Germline CDR1 is SGHVS and CDR2 is FNYEAQ. J gave up 1 base and V 3 bases, and 5 bases lay outside the gene matches. This CDR3 is CASSFLPGGNTEAFF. The CDR3 coding sequence is TGTGCCAGCAGCTTCTTGCCAGGGGGGAACACTGAAGCTTTCTTT.

V gene TRBV7-6 combines with J gene TRBJ2-7; 8 bases map to TRBD1. Looked up from germline, CDR1 is SGHVS and CDR2 is FNYEAQ. This CDR3 is built from 14 residues. V was pared by 7 bases and J by 1 base, with 6 bases of the junction left unmatched. The CDR3 spells CASNTGTGSYEQYF. The CDR3 DNA follows: TGTGCCAGCAATACCGGGACAGGATCCTACGAGCAGTACTTC.